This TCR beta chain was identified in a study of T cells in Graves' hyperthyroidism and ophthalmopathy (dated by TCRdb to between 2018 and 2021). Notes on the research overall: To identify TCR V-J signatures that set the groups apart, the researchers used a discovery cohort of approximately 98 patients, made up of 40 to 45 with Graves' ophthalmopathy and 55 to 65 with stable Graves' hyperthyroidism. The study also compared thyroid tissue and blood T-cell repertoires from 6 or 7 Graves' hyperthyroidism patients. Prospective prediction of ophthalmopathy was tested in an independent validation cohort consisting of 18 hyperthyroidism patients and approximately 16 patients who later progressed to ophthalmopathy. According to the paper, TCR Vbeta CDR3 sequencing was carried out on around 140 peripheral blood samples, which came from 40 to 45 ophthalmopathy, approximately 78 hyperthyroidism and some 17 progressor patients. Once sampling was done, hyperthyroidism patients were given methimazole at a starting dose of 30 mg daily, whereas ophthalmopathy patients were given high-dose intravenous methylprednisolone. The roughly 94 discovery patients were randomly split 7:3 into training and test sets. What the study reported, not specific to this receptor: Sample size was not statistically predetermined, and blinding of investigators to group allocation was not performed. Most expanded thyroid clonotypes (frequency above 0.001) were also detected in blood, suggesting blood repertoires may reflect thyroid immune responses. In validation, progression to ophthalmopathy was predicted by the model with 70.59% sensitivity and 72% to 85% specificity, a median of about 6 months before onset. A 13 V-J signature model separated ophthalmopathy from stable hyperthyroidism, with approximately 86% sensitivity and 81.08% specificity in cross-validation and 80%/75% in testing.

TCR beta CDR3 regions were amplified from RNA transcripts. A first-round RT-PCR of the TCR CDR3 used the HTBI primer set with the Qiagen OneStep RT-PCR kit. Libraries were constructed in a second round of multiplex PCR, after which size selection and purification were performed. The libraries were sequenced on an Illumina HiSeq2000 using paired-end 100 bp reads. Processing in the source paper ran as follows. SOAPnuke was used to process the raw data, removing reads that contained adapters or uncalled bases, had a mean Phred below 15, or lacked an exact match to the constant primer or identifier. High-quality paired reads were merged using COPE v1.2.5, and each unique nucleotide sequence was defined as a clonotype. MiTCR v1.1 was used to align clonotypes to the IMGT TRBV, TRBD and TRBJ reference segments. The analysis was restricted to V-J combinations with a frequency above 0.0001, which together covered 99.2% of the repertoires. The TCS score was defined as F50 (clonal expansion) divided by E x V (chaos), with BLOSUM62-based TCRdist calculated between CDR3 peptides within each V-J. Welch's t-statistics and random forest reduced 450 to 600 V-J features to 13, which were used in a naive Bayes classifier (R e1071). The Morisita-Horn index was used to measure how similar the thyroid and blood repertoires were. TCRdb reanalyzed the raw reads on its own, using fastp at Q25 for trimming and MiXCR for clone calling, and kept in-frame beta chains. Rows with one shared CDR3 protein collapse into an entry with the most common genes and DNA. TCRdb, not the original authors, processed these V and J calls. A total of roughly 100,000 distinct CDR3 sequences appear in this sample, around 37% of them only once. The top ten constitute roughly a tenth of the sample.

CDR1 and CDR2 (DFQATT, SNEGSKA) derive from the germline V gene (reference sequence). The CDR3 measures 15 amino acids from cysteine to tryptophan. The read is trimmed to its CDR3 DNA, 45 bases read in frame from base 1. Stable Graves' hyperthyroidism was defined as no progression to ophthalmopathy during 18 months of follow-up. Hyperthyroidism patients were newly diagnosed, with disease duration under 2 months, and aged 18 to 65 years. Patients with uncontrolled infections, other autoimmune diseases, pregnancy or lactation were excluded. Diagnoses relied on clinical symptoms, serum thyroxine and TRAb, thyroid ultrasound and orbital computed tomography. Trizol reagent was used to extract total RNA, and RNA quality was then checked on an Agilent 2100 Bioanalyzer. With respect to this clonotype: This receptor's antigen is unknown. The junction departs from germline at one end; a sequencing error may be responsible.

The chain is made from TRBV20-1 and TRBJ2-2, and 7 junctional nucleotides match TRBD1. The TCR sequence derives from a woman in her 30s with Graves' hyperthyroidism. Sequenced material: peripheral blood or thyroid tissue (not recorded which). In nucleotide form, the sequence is TGCAGTGCTACCCGGGACAGTTCGAACACCGGGGAGCTGTCTTGG. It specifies CSATRDSSNTGELSW.